One sample yielded the 2 T cell receptor beta chains listed below, sequenced in a study of HIV-infected patients and healthy controls. TCRdb re-called the 5' RACE reads with MiXCR, one entry per CDR3 protein. This table has around 64,000 distinct CDR3 sequences, around 17% appearing once. The material sequenced was CD4+ T cells from blood. The receptors here all came from a human donor in good health.

The rearrangement joins TRBV7-2 to TRBJ2-3, with D unclear. The CDR3 consists of 16 residues. The V end was cut by 1 base, the J end by 1 base, with 12 bases between. Germline CDR1 reads SGHTA; CDR2 reads FQGNSA. Written as DNA, the CDR3 is TGTGCCAGCAGCTTAGATGGGCAGCTACGCACAGATACGCAGTATTTT. Translating gives CASSLDGQLRTDTQYF.

The chain couples TRBV9 to TRBJ2-1, with 11 bases that match TRBD2. Trimming removed 3 bases from V and 4 bases from J; junction bases left unmatched: 9. CDR1 SGDLS and CDR2 YYNGEE come from the germline V gene. The CDR3 has 17 residues. The CDR3 sequence: CASSAHPGLAEYNEQFF. In DNA, the CDR3 is TGTGCCAGCAGCGCCCATCCGGGACTAGCGGAATACAATGAGCAGTTCTTC.